The rows below give T cell receptor beta chains drawn from one sample of a study of cytotoxic CD8 clonotypes in ibrutinib-treated CLL. The repertoire was sequenced with immunoSEQ multiplex PCR; TCRdb's copy has only in-frame clones and lacks some. The data hold 190,000 or so clones, with about two thirds observed a single time. Material: PBMCs, obtained after 24 months of ibrutinib treatment. The receptors here all came from a human donor with chronic lymphocytic leukemia. CDR3s include the opening cysteine and the closing phenylalanine or tryptophan. D genes are given only for firm matches.

d_call: TRBD1
j_call: TRBJ2-5
v_call: TRBV25-1
cdr3_aa: CASSIYRTGGETQYF

d_call: TRBD2
j_call: TRBJ2-1
v_call: TRBV7-2
cdr3_aa: CASPLGGRGDEQFF

d_call: -
j_call: TRBJ1-4
v_call: TRBV5-1
cdr3_aa: CASSIGGTQEKLFF

d_call: TRBD2
j_call: TRBJ2-1
v_call: TRBV5-1
cdr3_aa: CASSLVLAGSPDNEQFF

d_call: TRBD2
j_call: TRBJ2-5
v_call: TRBV7-8
cdr3_aa: CASSFTSGQETQYF

d_call: -
j_call: TRBJ2-7
v_call: TRBV6-1
cdr3_aa: CASSVAGTKVSYEQYF

d_call: -
j_call: TRBJ1-2
v_call: TRBV27
cdr3_aa: CASKGFFGYTF

d_call: -
j_call: TRBJ2-5
v_call: TRBV7-2
cdr3_aa: CASSLLAYQETQYF

d_call: TRBD1
j_call: TRBJ1-5
v_call: TRBV7-9
cdr3_aa: CASSPSGQVGNQPQHF

d_call: -
j_call: TRBJ2-5
v_call: TRBV9
cdr3_aa: CASSVGPLGQKETQYF

d_call: -
j_call: TRBJ2-5
v_call: TRBV2
cdr3_aa: CASSTTMYQETQYF

d_call: -
j_call: TRBJ2-5
v_call: TRBV5-4
cdr3_aa: CASSLVAEETQYF

d_call: -
j_call: TRBJ1-5
v_call: TRBV5-1
cdr3_aa: CASTFPGVLNQPQHF

d_call: TRBD1
j_call: TRBJ1-2
v_call: TRBV9
cdr3_aa: CASSGQGLYGYTF

d_call: -
j_call: TRBJ1-4
v_call: TRBV6-5
cdr3_aa: CASSYAGRSEKLFF

d_call: TRBD1
j_call: TRBJ2-5
v_call: TRBV18
cdr3_aa: CASSPGAGTGLFTETQYF

d_call: TRBD2
j_call: TRBJ2-7
v_call: TRBV5-1
cdr3_aa: CASSLRSGETYEQYF

d_call: TRBD1
j_call: TRBJ1-3
v_call: TRBV30
cdr3_aa: CAWGATGTVLNTIYF

d_call: -
j_call: TRBJ2-7
v_call: TRBV7-2
cdr3_aa: CASSLDNTPREQYF

d_call: -
j_call: TRBJ2-7
v_call: TRBV7-2
cdr3_aa: CASSLGTFPYEQYF

d_call: -
j_call: TRBJ2-1
v_call: TRBV7-9
cdr3_aa: CASSELGEVVDREQFF

d_call: -
j_call: TRBJ1-2
v_call: TRBV7-3
cdr3_aa: CASSFSHKQGGYTF

d_call: TRBD2
j_call: TRBJ2-2
v_call: TRBV4-3
cdr3_aa: CASSQGEWGGSPGELFF

d_call: -
j_call: TRBJ2-1
v_call: TRBV6-5
cdr3_aa: CASSWPGLNNEQFF

d_call: -
j_call: TRBJ2-2
v_call: TRBV15
cdr3_aa: CATSRDRGITGELFF

d_call: -
j_call: TRBJ1-3
v_call: TRBV15
cdr3_aa: CATSRDPSSGNTIYF

d_call: -
j_call: TRBJ1-1
v_call: TRBV5-1
cdr3_aa: CASSLEGTTEAFF

d_call: -
j_call: TRBJ1-5
v_call: TRBV9
cdr3_aa: CASSVGGQGNQPQHF

d_call: -
j_call: TRBJ2-3
v_call: TRBV7-8
cdr3_aa: CASSYAATDTQYF

d_call: -
j_call: TRBJ2-2
v_call: TRBV11-2
cdr3_aa: CASSPGHTGELFF

d_call: TRBD2
j_call: TRBJ2-5
v_call: TRBV9
cdr3_aa: CASSAIVAGVETQYF

d_call: TRBD2
j_call: TRBJ2-3
v_call: TRBV7-2
cdr3_aa: CASSLDRTSGRTDTQYF

d_call: -
j_call: TRBJ1-1
v_call: TRBV6-5
cdr3_aa: CASSYSSTEAFF